The T cell receptor (beta chain) under discussion was sequenced for a study of molecular identifiers for immune sequencing clone quantification. Study-level background: For replicates, RNA isolated from about 20,000 or 100,000 naive CD8 cells was divided into five portions, of which four were sequenced.

CDR3 length: 12 residues. The V end was cut by 2 bases, the J end by 6 bases, with 4 bases between. Germline V gives CDR1 SEHNR, CDR2 FQNEAQ (reference sequence). This clonotype occurred many times. TCRdb redid the calling of the PCR reads with MiXCR, one entry per CDR3 protein. Of about 36,000 distinct CDR3 sequences listed, about a fifth are singletons. The TCR comes from a human donor in good health. Some libraries in this study had Jurkat cell RNA spiked in. The specimen sequenced was naive CD8+ T cells from blood, with Jurkat cell RNA spiked in. The subset: FACS-sorted CD8+CD4-CCR7+CD45RA+ naive T cells. The chain has TRBV7-9 and TRBJ2-2, with D uncertain. In nucleotides, the CDR3 is TGTGCCAGCAGCTTACCCCCCGGGGAGCTGTTTTTT. Translated: CASSLPPGELFF. Supplemented by reference TRBV7-9 and TRBJ2-2, the full variable domain reads DTGVSQNPRHKITKRGQNVTFRCDPISEHNRLYWYRQTLGQGPEFLTYFQNEAQLEKSRLLSDRFSAERPKGSFSTLEIQRTEQGDSAMYLCASSLPPGELFFGEGSRLTVL.